Detailed here is one TCR beta chain. The data are from a study of blood T cells in healthy people across ages. This CDR3 contains 13 residues. V lost 8 bases to trimming and J lost 4 bases, with 12 bases between them. Germline CDR1 MNHNS, CDR2 SASEGT. A second about 7 to 11 cycle PCR used barcoded and J-beta primers. Using its own MiXCR run on the 5' RACE reads, TCRdb lists one record per CDR3 protein. The sample lists around 620,000 distinct CDR3 sequences, roughly 29% occurring once. The sequenced sample consisted of blood. The clonotype comes from a woman between 70 and 85 years old in good health. The chain combines TRBV6-1 with TRBJ2-1; D is possibly TRBD1 (6 bases). CDR3 region: CASLRDTYNEQFF. In DNA, the CDR3 is TGTGCCAGCCTCCGGGACACATACAATGAGCAGTTCTTC.